The clone carrying this TCR beta chain was seen a handful of times. What it binds is unknown. The source of the sample is a study of response to subunit inactivated influenza vaccine. TCRdb re-called the RT-PCR reads through MiXCR, storing one row per CDR3 protein. The sample includes 400,000 to 550,000 distinct CDR3 sequences, roughly 27% of them seen just once. V was trimmed by 4 bases and J by 9 bases, leaving 10 bases between them. CDR1 is ENHRY, CDR2 SYGVKD, per germline. The CDR3 is 12 amino acids. Overall study results and limits: It was suggested by the authors that few new T cells are recruited by each seasonal influenza vaccination.

The sequencing used CD4+ T cells sorted from PBMCs, collected approximately 5 days after vaccination. The rearrangement links TRBV10-3 to TRBJ2-1, with a possible D match to TRBD1 (5 bases). This clonotype was sampled from a man over 45 who received an inactivated influenza vaccine. The DNA of the CDR3 is TGTGCCATCAGTGGGGGCTCGGCTGAGCAGTTCTTC. As protein: CAISGGSAEQFF.